The next 19 T cell receptor beta chains were all read from a single sample in a study of OX40 agonist ivuxolimab in advanced cancers. Assay used: immunoSEQ multiplex PCR; TCRdb lists only in-frame clones, some missing. The data hold around 95,000 clones, with around 93% observed a single time. The sequenced sample was CD4+ or CD8+ T cells sorted from blood, obtained in a trial of the OX40 agonist ivuxolimab. The receptors were gathered from an adult with an advanced solid tumor such as melanoma, head and neck, liver or kidney cancer.

Here the CDR3 DNA reads TGTGCCAGTGGGGGGGGATGGGTTGATAGCAATCAGCCCCAGCATTTT. Its translation is CASGGGWVDSNQPQHF. This chain joins TRBV19 and TRBJ1-5; tentative D call: TRBD1 (5 bases). Trimming cost V 8 bases and J 0 bases, with 17 bases left between them. The CDR3 is 16 amino acids. In germline, CDR1 is LNHDA, CDR2 SQIVND (reference sequence).

The rearrangement links TRBV9 to TRBJ2-7, with D perhaps matching TRBD2 (6 bases). V lost 2 bases and J 3 bases, leaving 15 bases between the germline ends. The CDR3 contains 15 residues. Germline V gene sequence: CDR1 SGDLS, CDR2 YYNGEE. Here the CDR3 reads CASSVAAGKDYEQYF. The CDR3 bases are TGTGCCAGCAGCGTGGCTGCGGGGAAGGACTACGAGCAGTACTTC.

This clone was observed a single time. This chain uses TRBV9 with TRBJ1-5; D is unclear. In germline, CDR1 is SGDLS, CDR2 YYNGEE. This CDR3 contains 15 residues. The V and J ends lost 4 bases and 4 bases respectively, with 15 bases between them. DNA of the CDR3: TGTGCCAGCAGCCAAGGGTCCGTAGAAAATCAGCCCCAGCATTTT. This translates into CASSQGSVENQPQHF.

V and J are TRBV9 and TRBJ1-2; the match to TRBD1 covers 7 bases. Looked up from germline, CDR1 is SGDLS and CDR2 is YYNGEE. Trimming took 1 base from V and 4 from J; bases not matched to a gene: 4. The CDR3 is 14 residues long. CDR3 in DNA: TGTGCCAGCAGCGTAACAGGGGATACCTATGGCTACACCTTC. Its translation: CASSVTGDTYGYTF.

The chain uses TRBV4-2 and TRBJ2-5; 9 bases map to TRBD2. V lost 1 base, J lost 4 bases, and 7 bases stayed unmatched. Germline CDR1 reads LGHNA; CDR2 reads YNFKEQ. The CDR3 covers 16 residues. The CDR3 DNA sequence: TGTGCCAGCAGCCAAGGGGGTGGAGCGGGAGGAGAGACCCAGTACTTC. It is translated as CASSQGGGAGGETQYF.

This sequence joins TRBV18 and TRBJ1-1; the D is unclear. V gave up 3 bases and J gave up 7 bases, with 12 bases separating them. Germline V gene data show CDR1 as KGHSH and CDR2 as LQKENI. The CDR3 contains 13 residues. CDR3 residues: CASSPFDDGEAFF. The DNA for the CDR3 is TGTGCCAGCTCACCGTTCGATGACGGTGAAGCTTTCTTT.

The gene calls are TRBV7-2 and TRBJ2-7; no definite D call. CDR3 length equals 14 residues. The germline V gene encodes CDR1 SGHTA and CDR2 FQGNSA. Deletions cut 2 bases from V and 3 bases from J, with 11 bases between. The CDR3 loop reads CASSLSSSIYEQYF. CDR3 coding DNA: TGTGCCAGCAGCTTATCCAGTTCTATCTACGAGCAGTACTTC.

The gene calls are TRBV4-1 and TRBJ2-1; 9 bases fit TRBD2. Germline trimming cut 1 base from V and 7 bases from J; bases unmatched to any gene: 5. CDR1 is MGHRA, CDR2 YSYEKL, per germline. This CDR3 spans 15 amino acids. DNA of the CDR3: TGCGCCAGCAGCCAAGTTGCGGGAGGGGATAATGAGCAGTTCTTC. It codes for CASSQVAGGDNEQFF.

V is TRBV19 and J is TRBJ2-7, with a weak D call TRBD2 (6 bases). Trimming left V 5 bases short and J 4 bases short, with 24 bases between. The germline CDR1 and CDR2 sequences are LNHDA and SQIVND (reference sequence). CDR3 length: 17 amino acids. CDR3 in amino acids: CASSGRGRKPSGYEQYF. CDR3 in DNA: TGTGCCAGTAGTGGGCGGGGACGGAAACCCTCGGGGTACGAGCAGTACTTC.

The V call is TRBV5-6, the J call TRBJ1-5, with a weak D call TRBD1 (6 bases). CDR3 length equals 15 residues. V lost 1 base to trimming and J lost 5 bases, with 13 bases between them. Per the germline V gene, CDR1 is SGHDT and CDR2 is YYEEEE. CDR3 DNA: TGTGCCAGCAGCTTGTTGGGGGCCGGTCATCAGCCCCAGCATTTT. Protein: CASSLLGAGHQPQHF. Full variable domain (remainder filled in from reference TRBV5-6 and TRBJ1-5): DAGVTQSPTHLIKTRGQQVTLRCSPKSGHDTVSWYQQALGQGPQFIFQYYEEEERQRGNFPDRFSGHQFPNYSSELNVNALLLGDSALYLCASSLLGAGHQPQHFGDGTRLSIL.

The chain employs TRBV6-5 and TRBJ1-1; D might be TRBD1 (5 bases). This CDR3 contains 11 residues. V shed 2 bases and J shed 10 bases, with 8 bases lying between them. Germline V gene sequence: CDR1 MNHEY, CDR2 SVGAGI. CDR3 nucleotide sequence: TGTGCCAGCAGTTACCGGGGGGGAGCTTTCTTT. Amino acids: CASSYRGGAFF.

This chain links TRBV10-3 with TRBJ2-1; D gene unclear. The CDR3 sequence is 11 residues long. V lost 2 bases and J lost 6, with 2 bases in between. Per germline, CDR1 ENHRY and CDR2 SYGVKD. The CDR3: CAISEVNEQFF. The CDR3 DNA is TGTGCCATCAGTGAGGTCAATGAGCAGTTCTTC.

The rearrangement joins TRBV6-1 to TRBJ1-3; no firm D call. This CDR3 region has 15 residues. CDR1 and CDR2 from the germline V gene are MNHNS and SASEGT. Trimming left V 3 bases short and J 7 bases short, with 16 bases between. DNA of the CDR3: TGTGCCAGCAGTGAGGCTAGGGCAGTCTGGAACACCATATATTTT. Its protein is CASSEARAVWNTIYF.

V gene TRBV18 combines with J gene TRBJ2-1, with 10 positions matching TRBD2. Germline V CDR1 and CDR2: KGHSH, LQKENI. Trimming at V came to 6 bases and at J to 6 bases, leaving 2 bases not matched to a gene. The CDR3 is 13 amino acids. CDR3 loop: CASSPSGSNEQFF. The CDR3 DNA sequence: TGTGCCAGCTCCCCTAGCGGGAGCAATGAGCAGTTCTTC.

V usage is TRBV5-6 and J usage is TRBJ2-3; D assignment may be TRBD1 or TRBD2 (5 bases each). The CDR3 consists of 14 residues. Germline CDR1 SGHDT, CDR2 YYEEEE. Trimming left V 4 bases short and J 2 bases short, with 11 bases between. Written as DNA, the CDR3 is TGTGCCAGCAGCATGGGACGGACCACAGATACGCAGTATTTT. Amino acid sequence: CASSMGRTTDTQYF.

The rearrangement links TRBV2 to TRBJ1-5, with D hard to call. Germline V lookup: CDR1 SNHLY, CDR2 FYNNEI. V lost 8 bases to trimming and J lost 2 bases, with 13 bases between them. There are 14 residues in the CDR3. The CDR3 coding sequence is TGTGCCAGCGGAGCCTCTTTGGGCAATCAGCCCCAGCATTTT. Residues: CASGASLGNQPQHF.

This sequence joins TRBV5-6 and TRBJ1-5; D may be TRBD1 (5 bases). Germline assignment: CDR1 SGHDT and CDR2 YYEEEE. Between the trimmed V and J ends, which lost 0 bases and 3 bases, there was a span of 16 bases. The CDR3 is 17 amino acids. The CDR3 is CASSLGPGTSFNQPQHF. The CDR3, as DNA: TGTGCCAGCAGCTTGGGACCGGGGACGTCGTTCAATCAGCCCCAGCATTTT.

The J gene is TRBJ2-5, the V gene TRBV5-1; 9 positions agree with TRBD1. The CDR3 is made up of 15 amino acids. The V and J ends lost 0 bases and 7 bases, in that order; junction bases with no gene match: 7. Germline V gene sequence: CDR1 SGHRS, CDR2 YFSETQ. The CDR3 is CASSLEHRGQGTQYF. The CDR3 region has the DNA TGCGCCAGCAGCTTGGAGCACAGGGGGCAGGGGACCCAGTACTTC.

The chain couples TRBV27 to TRBJ2-2, with D possibly TRBD1 on 6 matching bases. There are 15 residues in the CDR3. V was pared by 4 bases and J by 5 bases, with 14 bases between. Germline assignment: CDR1 MNHEY and CDR2 SMNVEV (reference sequence). The CDR3: CASSSRGGGTGELFF. For the CDR3, the DNA is TGTGCCAGCAGTTCTCGAGGGGGTGGAACCGGGGAGCTGTTTTTT.